These 9 T cell receptor beta chains came from one sample sequenced in a study of blood T cells in healthy people across ages. PCR was performed a second time for roughly 7 to 12 cycles using a sample-barcoded 5' primer and a J-beta primer mix. Each CDR3 protein is one row after TCRdb ran MiXCR on the 5' RACE reads. The repertoire holds approximately 800,000 distinct CDR3 sequences, with 25% as singletons. This same sample was also taken into another study, of T cells of mothers and their children.

Sequencing was carried out using blood. The receptors were gathered from a boy younger than 18 in good health.

The sample holds one count of this clonotype. The chain has TRBV6-2 or TRBV6-3 and TRBJ2-4; D uncertain. From germline, CDR1 is MNHEY and CDR2 SVGEGT. The CDR3 loop spans 13 amino acids. Trimming pared 5 bases from V and 6 bases from J, leaving 11 bases between. Written as DNA, the CDR3 is TGTGCCAGCAGTACGGCCCTCCCAAACATTCAGTACTTC. As protein: CASSTALPNIQYF.

This clonotype was counted between two and nine times. This chain connects TRBV7-8 to TRBJ1-1; perhaps TRBD1 as D (5 bases). Germline lookup yields CDR1 SGHVS and CDR2 FQNEAQ. The CDR3 loop spans 13 amino acids. V lost 4 bases and J 3 bases, leaving 9 bases between the germline ends. The CDR3 coding sequence is TGTGCCAGCAGCTCTTGGGGACACACTGAAGCTTTCTTT. It yields the protein CASSSWGHTEAFF.

This clonotype was detected only a few times. CDR3 sequence: CASSPPGPLTGELFF. DNA of the CDR3: TGTGCCAGCAGTCCCCCGGGACCTCTCACCGGGGAGCTGTTTTTT. The rearrangement uses TRBV6-5 and TRBJ2-2; the D gene could be TRBD1 or TRBD2 (5 bases each). The germline V and J ends were trimmed by 5 bases and 4 bases, with 14 bases remaining between them. The CDR3 sequence is 15 residues long. CDR1 and CDR2 from the germline V gene are MNHEY and SVGAGI.

In this sample, this clonotype turned up a few times. The genes are TRBV29-1 and TRBJ2-7; D is perhaps TRBD1 or TRBD2 (6 bases each). CDR1 is SQVTM, CDR2 ANQGSEA, per germline. There are 13 residues in the CDR3. With 3 bases removed from V and 2 bases from J, the gap between germline ends came to 11 bases. In DNA form, the CDR3 reads TGCAGCGTTGATGAGGGGGGCACCTACGAGCAGTACTTC. This translates into CSVDEGGTYEQYF.

This clonotype was found a few times. The chain employs TRBV7-2 and TRBJ2-7, with D maybe TRBD2 (5 bases). The CDR3 runs 15 residues. CDR1 SGHTA and CDR2 FQGNSA come from the germline V gene. Between the trimmed V and J ends, which lost 6 bases and 4 bases, there was a span of 19 bases. CDR3 loop: CASRGLGVSGYEQYF. For the CDR3, the DNA is TGTGCCAGCAGAGGACTCGGAGTCTCGGGATACGAGCAGTACTTC.

V and J are TRBV30 and TRBJ1-1; no clear D gene. Between the trimmed V and J ends, which lost 3 bases and 0 bases, there was a span of 5 bases. Germline-derived CDR1 and CDR2 are GTSNPN and SVGIG (reference sequence). This CDR3 comprises 12 residues. The DNA of the CDR3 is TGTGCCTGGAGAGACTTGAACACTGAAGCTTTCTTT. Protein product: CAWRDLNTEAFF.

A few counts support this clonotype. The V call is TRBV21-1, the J call TRBJ2-3; the listed D gene, TRBD1, was not tested against the DNA. TRBV21-1 is annotated as a pseudogene. The CDR3 extends over 16 amino acids. DNA of the CDR3: TGTGCCAGCAGCAAAGCGCGGGGGTCAAGCACAGATACGCAGTATTTT. Its translation is CASSKARGSSTDTQYF.

This clonotype was recorded a few times. This rearrangement joins TRBV4-3 to TRBJ2-7; tentatively, D is TRBD1 (6 bases). Germline-derived CDR1 and CDR2 are LGHNA and YSLEER. CDR3 length equals 15 residues. Trimming took off 0 bases at V and 3 bases at J, with 12 bases between the two ends. The CDR3 coding sequence is TGCGCCAGCAGCCAAGAAACAGGGAAGTACTACGAGCAGTACTTC. Protein product: CASSQETGKYYEQYF.

This clonotype has a single count. The chain has TRBV5-1 and TRBJ1-5; 8 bases are shared with TRBD1. V lost 3 bases and J lost 3; bases outside the gene matches: 5. The CDR3 consists of 15 residues. Looked up from germline, CDR1 is SGHRS and CDR2 is YFSETQ. CDR3 protein: CASSSGQGPNQPQHF. The CDR3 DNA follows: TGCGCCAGCAGCTCAGGACAGGGACCCAATCAGCCCCAGCATTTT.